This T cell receptor (beta chain) is from a study of shared clonotypes between healthy human individuals (dated by TCRdb to about 2020). A note on the overall study: Three men and two women, aged 18 to 49 years, made up the cohort. For each donor, CD4 naive and CD4 memory were each given three plates, CD8 naive was given two plates, and CD8 memory was given one plate. To estimate repertoire size and how much clonotype sharing occurs between individuals, the study deeply sequenced the blood TCR repertoires of five or six healthy adults. Libraries were prepared and TCR repertoires were sequenced by different laboratories using diverse techniques, in order to increase sequencing depth and limit assay-specific biases. Between about 0.8 and 9 billion PBMCs per donor were obtained by leukapheresis. The paper's findings and limits, for the study overall: Sampling was restricted to blood, and TCR repertoires in tissues likely differ from the TCR repertoires found in blood. Estimated clonotype richness was generally larger for naive than for memory subsets. Pairwise subsampling indicated that sequencing depth was expected to affect the degree of clonotype sharing among donors. Around 5.4% of naive CD4, 3.5% of naive CD8, 2.3% of memory CD4, and approximately 0.39% of memory CD8 clonotypes were shared across several donors. Even with the large sequencing depth, rarefaction of the sorted-subset datasets indicated that sequencing was incomplete. Because the study included only a small number of donors, the genetic and exposure-history diversity represented was limited. Compared with non-shared clonotypes, clonotypes shared by all four sorted-subset donors had higher generation probabilities.

Using the deep immunoSEQ assay, TCR CDR3 regions were amplified from genomic DNA by multiplex PCR. Extracted genomic DNA from each cell subset was spread evenly across all wells of several immunoSEQ 96-well plates, with each plate serving as a replicate. For sorted subsets, approximately 200 ng of genomic DNA, equivalent to roughly 30,000 T cell genomes, went into each replicate PCR. Purified libraries were measured with a Qubit 3.0 fluorometer, size-checked on a Bioanalyzer 2100, and measured again with the KAPA Library Quantification kit. A separate single-read 150-cycle Illumina NextSeq 550 flow cell was used to sequence each immunoSEQ 96-well plate. In the source study's methods: Because only junctional sequences without quality scores were contained in the immunoSEQ output, filtering matching that applied to full-length reads could not be performed. To assign V/J genes and CDR3, sequences were annotated against IMGT germline references using PyIR, a Python wrapper for IgBLAST v1.9. Reads were removed for weak V/J assignments (E-value above 1e-6), missing CDR3, stop codons, out-of-frame junctions, or ambiguous translated residues. V3J clonotypes were defined as sequences sharing an identical inferred V gene, J gene, and CDR3 amino acid sequence. Percentage overlap between repertoires was calculated by dividing the number of shared unique clonotypes by the size of the smaller repertoire. Richness of each repertoire was evaluated using RTK rarefaction, the Chao1 estimator, and Recon v2.1 estimates of unobserved clonotypes. Generation probabilities for all TCRbeta clonotypes obtained by the gDNA method from a handful of donors were computed using OLGA. The clones in this table, taken by TCRdb from immuneACCESS, are in-frame only. Not every clone is retained; where verified, under half of the shortfall comes from an unresolved V gene, and the cause of the rest is unknown. V and J calls and clone size are copied from that table; D and trimming were computed from the DNA. Recorded for this sample are about 1.1 million clones; about 80% of them occurred a single time. Clones ranked in the top ten supply more than 0.45% of the sample.

The CDR3 has 12 amino acids, counting the end cysteine and phenylalanine. Only the CDR3 part of the read is kept: 36 bases, read in frame from the first base. The germline V gene (reference sequence) supplies CDR1 LNHDA and CDR2 SQIVND. Deletion took 3 bases off V and 6 bases off J, with a span of 7 bases between the germline ends. As to this clone: The antigen it binds to is not known. Base qualities were left out, and no much larger clone turns up one base away.

Donors were healthy HIV-negative adults with no recently reported acute infections or vaccinations. Only Caucasian adults living in Nashville, Tennessee, USA were represented among the donors. CD4+ T cells were enriched through magnetic negative selection, after which naive cells were positively selected on CD45RA and the remaining negative fraction served as the memory subset. Blood was collected by leukapheresis, and PBMCs were isolated by Ficoll-Histopaque density gradient centrifugation and then cryopreserved in liquid nitrogen vapor phase. Analytical flow cytometry was used to check the purity and quantity of each magnetically sorted T cell population. Genomic DNA was isolated from each sorted fraction and quantified by UV absorbance on a Nanodrop 2000c.

The chain was built from TRBV19 and TRBJ2-3; the D segment cannot be called with confidence. The material sequenced was memory CD4+ T cells from PBMCs. The intended sense of this specimen's cell subset or site label: CD45RA-negative fraction. This sequence was found in a man in his late teens or twenties in good health. Some clones in this sample may be carry-over from other donors' samples. The nucleotide sequence reads TGTGCCAGTAGTATCCTCGGGGATACGCAGTATTTT. It specifies CASSILGDTQYF.